This TCR beta chain was identified during a study of cytomegalovirus exposure and HLA in healthy donors. Findings and limits, study-wide: Trimming of TCR beta V- and J-genes showed a link, identified in a later analysis, to a missense DCLRE1C variant. CMV serostatus stood as the only immune exposure information on hand. Reportedly, fewer N-insertions than the approximately 650-donor mean appeared in an Asian-associated ancestry cluster in a later analysis. A later analysis linked some 17,000 TCR beta sequences to HLA alleles at 0.05 false discovery rate.

Germline assignment: CDR1 SNHLY and CDR2 FYNNEI. This CDR3 is built from 15 residues. Trimming cost V 7 bases and J 4 bases; bases outside gene matches: 7. Remarks on this clone: What it binds is not known.

Both 60 Vbeta primers and 13 Jbeta primers went into the PCR. Libraries were prepared by immunoSEQ multiplex PCR; TCRdb keeps only in-frame clonotypes and omits some of them. The sample spans around 60,000 clones; the ten largest clones claim 3.6%. The TCR comes from a woman aged 18-35 years in good health and CMV-seronegative. The V and J genes are TRBV2 and TRBJ2-1; 10 bases fit TRBD2. What was sequenced was PBMCs. The DNA for the CDR3 is TGTGCCAGCAAGAAAGGACTAGCGGTATACAATGAGCAGTTCTTC. Its translation: CASKKGLAVYNEQFF.